The 23 T cell receptor beta chains listed next were all sequenced from one sample in a study of beta chain features in type 1 diabetes. Of the isolated RNA, all was reverse transcribed, and so the sequenced material was expressed TCRB transcripts. The method was immunoSEQ multiplex PCR; TCRdb's version includes in-frame clones alone and lacks a portion of them. Seen here are 680,000 or so clones, roughly 15% observed once, and the top ten hold approximately 0.099%. The sample taken for sequencing was naive CD4+ T cells from blood. The receptors derive from a man younger than 30 in good health.

This chain uses TRBV5-6 with TRBJ1-1, with TRBD1 matching over 8 bases. From germline, CDR1 is SGHDT and CDR2 YYEEEE. The CDR3 has 14 amino acids. V trimming: 4 bases; J trimming: 1 base; junction bases outside the gene matches: 3. CDR3 sequence reads: CASSPTGENTEAFF. As DNA, the CDR3 is TGTGCCAGCAGCCCGACAGGGGAGAACACTGAAGCTTTCTTT.

This clone was detected a few times. The rearrangement joins TRBV28 to TRBJ2-2; TRBD1 might be the D (5 bases). Trimming took off 5 bases at V and 8 bases at J, with 9 bases between the two ends. Germline values: CDR1 MDHEN, CDR2 SYDVKM. The CDR3 runs to 12 residues. CDR3 loop: CASSDRQGELFF. The CDR3 coding sequence is TGTGCCAGCAGTGATAGACAGGGGGAGCTGTTTTTT.

In its sample, this clone was seen a few times. The V gene is TRBV27, the J gene TRBJ2-2; TRBD2 aligns across 7 bases. The trim removed 2 bases at V and 2 bases at J, leaving 2 bases unmatched. Germline CDR1 MNHEY, CDR2 SMNVEV (reference sequence). This CDR3 has 15 amino acids. Written as DNA, the CDR3 is TGTGCCAGCAGTTTAAGCGGGATAAACACCGGGGAGCTGTTTTTT. Encoded protein: CASSLSGINTGELFF.

The rearrangement links TRBV7-3 to TRBJ2-6; D might be TRBD1 or TRBD2, each matching 5 bases. CDR1 and CDR2 (germline): SGHTA, FQGTGA. This CDR3 contains 16 residues. Trimming cost V 10 bases and J 3 bases, with 19 bases left between them. DNA for the CDR3: TGTGCCACCTCGCCAGGGCTCGCGGGTGGGGCCAACGTCCTGACTTTC. Protein sequence: CATSPGLAGGANVLTF.

A note on this clone: Other nucleotide sequences from this sample produce the same CDR3. The chain carries TRBV7-3 and TRBJ2-5; the match to TRBD2 covers 14 bases. The CDR3 is 17 residues long. Germline CDR1 is SGHTA and CDR2 is FQGTGA. The V segment lost 2 bases and the J segment 2 bases; nucleotides outside the gene matches: 4. The CDR3 reads CASSLGTSGSGQETQYF. CDR3 nucleotide sequence: TGTGCCAGCAGCTTAGGGACTAGCGGGAGTGGGCAAGAGACCCAGTACTTC.

The chain has TRBV10-3 and TRBJ2-2; TRBD2 matches at 8 bases. J gave up 1 base and V 11 bases, and 12 bases lay outside the gene matches. The CDR3 sequence is 16 residues long. The germline V gene has CDR1 ENHRY and CDR2 SYGVKD. The CDR3 spells CAAQKSTSGNTGELFF. Written as DNA, the CDR3 is TGTGCCGCCCAGAAGAGCACTAGCGGGAACACCGGGGAGCTGTTTTTT.

This clone was seen only a few times. The V and J genes are TRBV11-2 and TRBJ2-3; no reliable D call. This CDR3 comprises 15 residues. V lost 3 bases and J lost 2, with 12 bases in between. Germline V gene data show CDR1 as SGHAT and CDR2 as FQNNGV. The CDR3 protein is CASSFRSRDTDTQYF. As DNA, the CDR3 is TGTGCCAGCAGCTTTCGGTCTCGTGACACAGATACGCAGTATTTT.

The sample holds a few counts of this clone. The chain combines TRBV11-2 with TRBJ2-3; D is uncertain. Trimming took 5 bases from V and 0 from J, leaving 3 bases between them. From germline, CDR1 is SGHAT and CDR2 FQNNGV. The CDR3 has 12 residues. The CDR3 is CASSTSTDTQYF. The DNA of the CDR3 is TGTGCCAGCAGCACTAGCACAGATACGCAGTATTTT.

This clone was counted between two and nine times. J is TRBJ1-1 and V is TRBV28; TRBD1 might be the D (6 bases). Per germline, CDR1 MDHEN and CDR2 SYDVKM. This CDR3 comprises 16 residues. The V gene lost 4 bases and the J gene lost 5 bases, with 20 bases spanning the gap. The chain's CDR3 is CASSSPPGRGSTEAFF. The CDR3 nucleotides are TGTGCCAGCAGTTCGCCCCCGGGCAGGGGATCGACTGAAGCTTTCTTT.

The chain links TRBV7-2 to TRBJ1-2, with no clear D. Germline V gene lookup returns CDR1 SGHTA and CDR2 FQGNSA. This CDR3 contains 13 residues. V was shortened by 2 bases and J by 7 bases, with 11 bases between the two germline ends. The CDR3 DNA reads TGTGCCAGCAGCTTAATCTCGGGCTCTGGCTACACCTTC. The encoded protein is CASSLISGSGYTF.

The J gene is TRBJ1-5, the V gene TRBV7-2, with D perhaps matching TRBD1 (5 bases). This CDR3 is 15 amino acids long. CDR1 SGHTA and CDR2 FQGNSA come from the germline V gene. Trimming took 1 base from V and 1 from J, leaving 8 bases between them. The CDR3 DNA reads TGTGCCAGCAGCTTAGAGAGGGGAAGCAATCAGCCCCAGCATTTT. It encodes CASSLERGSNQPQHF.

The table lists this clone with a few counts. The chain has TRBV18 and TRBJ1-1; D unclear. CDR1 and CDR2 (germline): KGHSH, LQKENI. Trimming shortened V by 7 bases and J by 0 bases, and 6 bases separated the two germline ends. The CDR3 is made up of 12 amino acids. The CDR3 DNA is TGTGCCAGCTTGACACTGAACACTGAAGCTTTCTTT. Encoded protein: CASLTLNTEAFF.

The chain employs TRBV28 and TRBJ1-1; tentative D call: TRBD1 (5 bases). Trimming took 7 bases from V and 1 from J, leaving 10 bases between them. This CDR3 region has 13 residues. Germline V lookup: CDR1 MDHEN, CDR2 SYDVKM. In nucleotides, the CDR3 is TGTGCCAGCACCAAAAGGGGGAACACTGAAGCTTTCTTT. Translation gives CASTKRGNTEAFF.

This chain connects TRBV2 to TRBJ1-1; perhaps TRBD1 as D (6 bases). CDR3 length: 14 residues. V was pared by 3 bases and J by 6 bases, with 14 bases between. The germline CDR1 and CDR2 sequences are SNHLY and FYNNEI. In DNA, the CDR3 is TGTGCCAGCAGTGACCCGGGGGCGGGGGCTGAAGCTTTCTTT. Encoded protein: CASSDPGAGAEAFF.

The chain recombines TRBV11-2 with TRBJ1-1; D call uncertain. The CDR3 has 14 amino acids. Germline V gives CDR1 SGHAT, CDR2 FQNNGV. Trimming stripped 11 bases from V and 7 bases from J, with 23 bases between. The CDR3 nucleotides read TGTGCCTCCTACCTTAGGCCCAGAGGCGGTGAAGCTTTCTTT. As protein: CASYLRPRGGEAFF.

This chain connects TRBV11-2 to TRBJ2-4; D assignment may be TRBD1 or TRBD2 (5 bases each). The V end lost 1 base, the J end lost 2 bases, and 9 bases lay between the germline ends. This CDR3 contains 15 residues. CDR1 SGHAT and CDR2 FQNNGV come from the germline V gene. Written as DNA, the CDR3 is TGTGCCAGCAGCTTAGTGAGGGGAACCAAAAACATTCAGTACTTC. This gives the protein CASSLVRGTKNIQYF.

The chain combines TRBV6-6 with TRBJ2-4; D is possibly TRBD2 (6 bases). The CDR3 has 16 amino acids. The V end lost 6 bases, the J end lost 0 bases, and 15 bases lay between the germline ends. Per germline, CDR1 MNHNY and CDR2 SVGAGI (reference sequence). DNA of the CDR3: TGTGCCAGCAGCCGGCCGGGACTCCTAGCCAAAAACATTCAGTACTTC. Translation gives CASSRPGLLAKNIQYF.

The CDR3 protein is CASSQFKGLAVSSYNEQFF. The CDR3 nucleotides read TGCGCCAGCAGTCAATTTAAGGGACTAGCGGTGAGCTCCTACAATGAGCAGTTCTTC. This sequence joins TRBV23-1 and TRBJ2-1, with 11 bases aligning to TRBD2. TRBV23-1 is known as an ORF, though its function is uncertain. Trimming took 1 base from V and 0 from J; bases not matched to a gene: 8. The CDR3 contains 19 residues.

V gene TRBV13 combines with J gene TRBJ2-2; 8 nucleotides agree with TRBD2. The CDR3 extends over 16 amino acids. Germline CDR1 PRHDT, CDR2 FYEKMQ (reference sequence). The ends lost 2 bases at V and 1 base at J; junction bases unmatched: 3. Here the CDR3 reads CASSLTAGGNTGELFF. The CDR3, as DNA: TGTGCCAGCAGCTTAACTGCGGGGGGGAACACCGGGGAGCTGTTTTTT.

This chain connects TRBV18 to TRBJ2-5; 9 bases are shared with TRBD2. This CDR3 comprises 15 residues. With 3 bases clipped from V and 4 bases from J, the junction kept 6 bases outside the gene matches. CDR1 and CDR2 (germline): KGHSH, LQKENI. The CDR3 protein is CASSPRREGRETQYF. For the CDR3, the DNA is TGTGCCAGCTCACCTCGGCGGGAGGGTCGAGAGACCCAGTACTTC.

This chain uses TRBV27 with TRBJ1-2; D remains ambiguous. The CDR3 totals 13 residues. The V end was cut by 5 bases, the J end by 0 bases, with 7 bases between. The germline CDR1 and CDR2 sequences are MNHEY and SMNVEV (reference sequence). The CDR3 protein is CASSGWANYGYTF. The CDR3 DNA reads TGTGCCAGCAGTGGCTGGGCTAACTATGGCTACACCTTC.

This sequence joins TRBV19 and TRBJ1-1; possible D gene TRBD1, 5 bases. Germline CDR1 and CDR2: LNHDA and SQIVND (reference sequence). This CDR3 is built from 15 residues. V lost 3 bases and J 4 bases, leaving 15 bases between the germline ends. CDR3 in DNA: TGTGCCAGTAGTATTCGTGGGATTGGGGGCACTGAAGCTTTCTTT. Protein sequence: CASSIRGIGGTEAFF. Together with reference TRBV19 and TRBJ1-1, the CDR3 gives the full variable domain: DGGITQSPKYLFRKEGQNVTLSCEQNLNHDAMYWYRQDPGQGLRLIYYSQIVNDFQKGDIAEGYSVSREKKESFPLTVTSAQKNPTAFYLCASSIRGIGGTEAFFGQGTRLTVV.

The chain uses TRBV28 and TRBJ2-3, with 8 bases that match TRBD2. V lost 6 bases and J lost 6; bases outside the gene matches: 14. The germline V gene has CDR1 MDHEN and CDR2 SYDVKM. CDR3 length: 16 residues. CDR3 residues: CASSPGGLGFLDTQYF. As DNA, the CDR3 is TGTGCCAGCAGCCCCGGGGGACTAGGGTTCCTCGATACGCAGTATTTT.